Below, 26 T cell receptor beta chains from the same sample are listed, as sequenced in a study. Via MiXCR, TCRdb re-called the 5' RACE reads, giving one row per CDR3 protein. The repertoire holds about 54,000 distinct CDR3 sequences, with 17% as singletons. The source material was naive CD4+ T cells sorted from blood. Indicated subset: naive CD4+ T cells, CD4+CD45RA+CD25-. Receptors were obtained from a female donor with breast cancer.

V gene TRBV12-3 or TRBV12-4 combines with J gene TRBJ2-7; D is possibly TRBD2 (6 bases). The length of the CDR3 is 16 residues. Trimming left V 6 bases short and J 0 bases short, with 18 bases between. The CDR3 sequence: CASRGWGVPFSYEQYF. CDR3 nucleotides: TGTGCCAGCAGGGGATGGGGGGTACCCTTCTCCTACGAGCAGTACTTC.

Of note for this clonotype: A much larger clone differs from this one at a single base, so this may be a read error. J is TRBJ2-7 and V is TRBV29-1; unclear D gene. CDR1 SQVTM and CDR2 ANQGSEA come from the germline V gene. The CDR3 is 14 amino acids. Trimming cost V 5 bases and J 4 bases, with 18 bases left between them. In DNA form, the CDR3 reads TGCAGCGTTCTTAAGGCAGGCCTGGGGTACGAGCAGTACTTC. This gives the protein CSVLKAGLGYEQYF.

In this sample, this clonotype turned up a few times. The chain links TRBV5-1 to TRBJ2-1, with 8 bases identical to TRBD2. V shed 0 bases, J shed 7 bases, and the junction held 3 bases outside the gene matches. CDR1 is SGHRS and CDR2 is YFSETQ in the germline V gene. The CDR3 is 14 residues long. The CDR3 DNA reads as TGCGCCAGCAGCTTGGGGGGACTAGATAATGAGCAGTTCTTC. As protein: CASSLGGLDNEQFF.

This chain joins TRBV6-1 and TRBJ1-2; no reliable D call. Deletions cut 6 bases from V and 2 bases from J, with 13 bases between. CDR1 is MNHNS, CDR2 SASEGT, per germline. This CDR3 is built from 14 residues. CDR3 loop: CASRAEPPNYGYTF. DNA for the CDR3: TGTGCCAGCAGGGCGGAACCTCCAAACTATGGCTACACCTTC.

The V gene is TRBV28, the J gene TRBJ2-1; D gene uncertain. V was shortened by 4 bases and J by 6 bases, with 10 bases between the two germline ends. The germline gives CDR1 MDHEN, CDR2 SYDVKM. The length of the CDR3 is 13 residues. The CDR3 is CASSSDRGNEQFF. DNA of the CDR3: TGTGCCAGCAGTTCGGATCGAGGCAATGAGCAGTTCTTC.

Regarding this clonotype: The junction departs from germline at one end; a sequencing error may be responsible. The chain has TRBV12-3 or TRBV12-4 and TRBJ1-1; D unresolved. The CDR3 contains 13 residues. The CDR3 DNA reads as TGTGCCAGCAATAGTCGGATGAACACTGAAGCTTGCTTT. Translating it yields CASNSRMNTEACF.

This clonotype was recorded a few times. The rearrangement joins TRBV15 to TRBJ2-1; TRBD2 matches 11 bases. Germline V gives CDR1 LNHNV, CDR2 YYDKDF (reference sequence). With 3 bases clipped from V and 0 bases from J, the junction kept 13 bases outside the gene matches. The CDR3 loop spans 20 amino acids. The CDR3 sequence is CATSSPGTSGMWISYNEQFF. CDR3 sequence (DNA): TGTGCCACCAGCAGCCCCGGGACTAGCGGCATGTGGATCTCCTACAATGAGCAGTTCTTC. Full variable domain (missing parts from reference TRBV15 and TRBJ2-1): DAMVIQNPRYQVTQFGKPVTLSCSQTLNHNVMYWYQQKSSQAPKLLFHYYDKDFNNEADTPDNFQSRRPNTSFCFLDIRSPGLGDTAMYLCATSSPGTSGMWISYNEQFFGPGTRLTVL.

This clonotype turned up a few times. The CDR3 DNA reads as TGTGCCAGCAGCCCCCGGGTGCGACTAGCGGCAAGCTCCTACGAGCAGTACTTC. Amino acid sequence: CASSPRVRLAASSYEQYF. The chain uses TRBV7-2 and TRBJ2-7, with TRBD2 matching over 9 bases. The CDR3 has 18 residues. Germline assignment: CDR1 SGHTA and CDR2 FQGNSA. The junction had 14 bases not matched to a gene; V was cut back by 5 bases and J by 0 bases.

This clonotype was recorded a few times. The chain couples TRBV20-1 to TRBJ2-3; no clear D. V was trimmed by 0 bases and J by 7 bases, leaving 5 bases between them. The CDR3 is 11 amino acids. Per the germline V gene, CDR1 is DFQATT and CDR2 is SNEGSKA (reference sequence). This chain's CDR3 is CSARDTNTQYF. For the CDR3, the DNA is TGCAGTGCTAGAGATACGAATACGCAGTATTTT.

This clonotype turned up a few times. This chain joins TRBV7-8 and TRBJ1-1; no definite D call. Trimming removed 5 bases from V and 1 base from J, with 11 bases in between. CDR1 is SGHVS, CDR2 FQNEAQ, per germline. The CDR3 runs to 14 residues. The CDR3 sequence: CASSPGLQNTEAFF. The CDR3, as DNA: TGTGCCAGCAGCCCTGGGCTTCAGAACACTGAAGCTTTCTTT.

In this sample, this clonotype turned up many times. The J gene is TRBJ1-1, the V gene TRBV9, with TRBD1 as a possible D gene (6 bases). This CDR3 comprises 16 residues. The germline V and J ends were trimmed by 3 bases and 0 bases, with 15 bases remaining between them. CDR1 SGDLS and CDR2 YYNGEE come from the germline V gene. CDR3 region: CASSGVGGMMNTEAFF. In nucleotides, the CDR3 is TGTGCCAGCAGCGGGGTGGGGGGCATGATGAACACTGAAGCTTTCTTT.

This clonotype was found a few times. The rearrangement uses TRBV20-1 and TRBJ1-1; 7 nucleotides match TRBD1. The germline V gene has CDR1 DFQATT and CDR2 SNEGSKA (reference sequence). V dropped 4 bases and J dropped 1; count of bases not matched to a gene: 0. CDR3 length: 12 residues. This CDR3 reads CSANRGNTEAFF. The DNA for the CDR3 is TGCAGTGCTAACAGGGGGAACACTGAAGCTTTCTTT.

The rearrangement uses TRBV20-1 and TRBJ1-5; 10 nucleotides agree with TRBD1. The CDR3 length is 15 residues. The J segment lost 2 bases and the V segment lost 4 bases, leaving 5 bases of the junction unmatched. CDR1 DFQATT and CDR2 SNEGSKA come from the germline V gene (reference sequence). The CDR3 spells CSATSGTGGNQPQHF. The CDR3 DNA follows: TGCAGTGCTACGTCCGGGACAGGGGGCAATCAGCCCCAGCATTTT.

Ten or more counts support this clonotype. Here the CDR3 DNA reads TGCGCCAGCAGCTTGGTGGGGGCGCCCGGGGATGAGCAGTTCTTC. Protein product: CASSLVGAPGDEQFF. J is TRBJ2-1 and V is TRBV5-1, with D perhaps TRBD1 (6 bases). The germline gives CDR1 SGHRS, CDR2 YFSETQ. The CDR3 is 15 residues long. V gave up 0 bases and J gave up 8 bases, with 15 bases separating them.

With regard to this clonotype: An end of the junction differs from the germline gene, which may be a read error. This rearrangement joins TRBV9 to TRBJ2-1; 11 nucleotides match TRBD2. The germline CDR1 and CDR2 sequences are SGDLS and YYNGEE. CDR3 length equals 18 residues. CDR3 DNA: TGTGCCAGCAGCGTAGACTCTCTAGCGGGAGGACCCTACAATGAGCAGTGCTTC. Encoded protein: CASSVDSLAGGPYNEQCF.

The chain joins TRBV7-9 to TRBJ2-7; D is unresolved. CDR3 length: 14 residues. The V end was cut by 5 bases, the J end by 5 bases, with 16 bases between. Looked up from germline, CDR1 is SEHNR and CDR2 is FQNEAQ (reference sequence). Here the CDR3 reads CASSVSVSWDEQYF. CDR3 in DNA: TGTGCCAGCAGCGTGAGTGTTAGCTGGGACGAGCAGTACTTC.

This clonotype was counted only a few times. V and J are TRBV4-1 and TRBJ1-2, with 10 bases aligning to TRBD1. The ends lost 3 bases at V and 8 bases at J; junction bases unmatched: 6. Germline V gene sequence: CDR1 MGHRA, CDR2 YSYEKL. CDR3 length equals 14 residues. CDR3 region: CASSHPGTGAGYTF. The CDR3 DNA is TGCGCCAGCAGCCACCCCGGGACAGGGGCGGGCTACACCTTC.

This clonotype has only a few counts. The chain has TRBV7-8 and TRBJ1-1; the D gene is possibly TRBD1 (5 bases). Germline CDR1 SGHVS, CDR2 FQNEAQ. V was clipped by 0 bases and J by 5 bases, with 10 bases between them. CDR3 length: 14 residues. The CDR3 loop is CASSLAGVGTEAFF. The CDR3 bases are TGTGCCAGCAGCTTAGCAGGGGTCGGAACTGAAGCTTTCTTT.

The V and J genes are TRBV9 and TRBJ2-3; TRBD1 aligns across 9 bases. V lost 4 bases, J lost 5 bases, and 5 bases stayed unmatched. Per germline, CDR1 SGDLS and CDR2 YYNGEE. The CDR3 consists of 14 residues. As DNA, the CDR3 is TGTGCCAGCAGCCCTCGGACAGGGGTAGATACGCAGTATTTT. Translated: CASSPRTGVDTQYF.

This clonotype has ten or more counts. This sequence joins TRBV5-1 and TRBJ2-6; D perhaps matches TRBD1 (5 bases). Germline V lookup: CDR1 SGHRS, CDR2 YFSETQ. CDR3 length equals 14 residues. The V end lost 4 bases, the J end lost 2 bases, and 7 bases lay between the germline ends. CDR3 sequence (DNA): TGCGCCAGCAGCCCGGACACTGGGGCCAACGTCCTGACTTTC. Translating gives CASSPDTGANVLTF.

The CDR3 nucleotides are TGTGCCAGCGGCCCTCCGACATCCAATGGCTACACCTTC. Residues: CASGPPTSNGYTF. The chain is built from TRBV5-5 and TRBJ1-2; D unclear. CDR3 length: 13 amino acids. Per germline, CDR1 SGHKS and CDR2 YYEKEE (reference sequence). Trimming left V 7 bases short and J 6 bases short, with 16 bases between.

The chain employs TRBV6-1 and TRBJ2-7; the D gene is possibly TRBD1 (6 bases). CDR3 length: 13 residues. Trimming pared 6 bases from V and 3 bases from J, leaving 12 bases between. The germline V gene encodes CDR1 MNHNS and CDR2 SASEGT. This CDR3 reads CASSTGPIYEQYF. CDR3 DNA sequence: TGTGCCAGCAGCACAGGGCCGATCTACGAGCAGTACTTC.

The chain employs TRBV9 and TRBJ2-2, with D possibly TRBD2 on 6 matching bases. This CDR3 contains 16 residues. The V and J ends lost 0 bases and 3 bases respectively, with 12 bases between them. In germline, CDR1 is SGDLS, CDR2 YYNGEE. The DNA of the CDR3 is TGTGCCAGCAGCGTAGAGGGAGGACCCCACACCGGGGAGCTGTTTTTT. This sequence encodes CASSVEGGPHTGELFF.

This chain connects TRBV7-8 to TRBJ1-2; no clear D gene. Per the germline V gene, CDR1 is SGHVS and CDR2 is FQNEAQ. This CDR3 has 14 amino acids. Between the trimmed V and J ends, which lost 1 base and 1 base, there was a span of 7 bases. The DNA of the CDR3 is TGTGCCAGCAGCTTAGACCCGAATAACTATGGCTACACCTTC. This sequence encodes CASSLDPNNYGYTF.

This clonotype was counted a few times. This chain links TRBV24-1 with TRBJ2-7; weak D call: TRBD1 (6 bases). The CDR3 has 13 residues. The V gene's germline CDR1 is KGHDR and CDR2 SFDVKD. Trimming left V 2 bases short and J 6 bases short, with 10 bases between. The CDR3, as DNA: TGTGCCACCAGTGATTCCGGACAGCCCGAGCAGTACTTC. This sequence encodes CATSDSGQPEQYF.

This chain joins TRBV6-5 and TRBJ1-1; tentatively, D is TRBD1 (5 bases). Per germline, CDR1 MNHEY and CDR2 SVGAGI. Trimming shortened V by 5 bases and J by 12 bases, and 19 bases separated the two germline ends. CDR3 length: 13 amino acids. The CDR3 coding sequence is TGTGCCAGCAGTGAAGCAGGCGGGACTCTCTCTTTCTTT. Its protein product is CASSEAGGTLSFF.